This entry lists 10 T cell receptor beta chains sequenced from one sample in a study of T-cell reconstitution after alpha-beta-depleted transplantation in children. It was with unique molecular identifiers that the TCRbeta library was prepared. TCRdb analysed the PCR reads with MiXCR anew, one entry per CDR3 protein. The sample contains roughly 280,000 distinct CDR3 sequences, around 10% of which appear only once. Sequenced material: peripheral blood, taken 180 days after TCRalphabeta/CD19-depleted stem cell transplant. The receptors shown here come from a male patient under 10 years old who had a stem cell transplant for chronic granulomatous disease, so the T cells may come from the graft donor.

This clonotype was recorded at least ten times. The chain uses TRBV4-2 and TRBJ1-1; D is possibly TRBD1 (5 bases). Germline CDR1 and CDR2: LGHNA and YNFKEQ. This CDR3 has 15 residues. The V and J ends lost 4 bases and 6 bases respectively, with 18 bases between them. CDR3 sequence: CASSLKGAWGAEAFF. The CDR3 DNA reads as TGTGCCAGCAGCCTGAAAGGGGCCTGGGGCGCTGAAGCTTTCTTT.

This clonotype was detected ten times or more. The chain employs TRBV12-3 or TRBV12-4 and TRBJ2-7; 8 nucleotides agree with TRBD1. This CDR3 contains 13 residues. The J segment lost 7 bases and the V segment lost 2 bases, leaving 4 bases of the junction unmatched. CDR3 amino acids: CASSLRTGREQYF. The CDR3 DNA is TGTGCCAGCAGTTTACGGACAGGGCGGGAGCAGTACTTC.

This clonotype was seen repeatedly, ten times or more. The rearrangement links TRBV7-9 to TRBJ1-5, with D uncertain. CDR1 is SEHNR, CDR2 FQNEAQ, per germline (reference sequence). The CDR3 loop spans 17 amino acids. V shed 1 base and J shed 0 bases, with 13 bases lying between them. The CDR3 loop reads CASSLVSLRDSNQPQHF. CDR3 coding DNA: TGTGCCAGCAGCTTAGTCTCTCTGAGGGATAGCAATCAGCCCCAGCATTTT.

At least ten counts were recorded for this clonotype. The rearrangement links TRBV7-9 to TRBJ2-5; tentatively, D is TRBD2 (5 bases). Germline assignment: CDR1 SEHNR and CDR2 FQNEAQ (reference sequence). Trimming stripped 5 bases from V and 1 base from J, with 11 bases between. The CDR3 covers 14 residues. The CDR3 DNA reads as TGTGCCAGCAGCGCACCGGGATTCCAAGAGACCCAGTACTTC. It codes for CASSAPGFQETQYF.

This clonotype was seen repeatedly, ten times or more. The CDR3 loop reads CSVDSSGSFDEQYF. The CDR3 bases are TGCAGCGTTGATTCTAGCGGGAGTTTCGACGAGCAGTACTTC. J is TRBJ2-7 and V is TRBV29-1; the match to TRBD2 covers 10 bases. This CDR3 has 14 amino acids. Germline V gives CDR1 SQVTM, CDR2 ANQGSEA. With 3 bases clipped from V and 5 bases from J, the junction kept 7 bases outside the gene matches.

This clonotype was counted many times. The chain recombines TRBV29-1 with TRBJ1-2; D may be TRBD1 (5 bases). The germline V and J ends were trimmed by 0 bases and 4 bases, with 15 bases remaining between them. This CDR3 region has 15 residues. Germline lookup yields CDR1 SQVTM and CDR2 ANQGSEA. CDR3 sequence (DNA): TGCAGCGTTGAAGATTTAAGGGGCAGTGTCTATGGCTACACCTTC. Its protein is CSVEDLRGSVYGYTF.

This clonotype was seen many times. V and J are TRBV5-6 and TRBJ2-5; D is unclear. The germline gives CDR1 SGHDT, CDR2 YYEEEE. This CDR3 region has 14 residues. Trimming removed 2 bases from V and 5 bases from J, with 13 bases in between. The DNA of the CDR3 is TGTGCCAGCAGCTTTTCCTCAGCTGAGGAGACCCAGTACTTC. Encoded protein: CASSFSSAEETQYF.

This clonotype showed up many times. This rearrangement joins TRBV7-8 to TRBJ2-7; 8 nucleotides line up with TRBD2. Germline V gene data show CDR1 as SGHVS and CDR2 as FQNEAQ. The J segment lost 6 bases and the V segment lost 10 bases, leaving 8 bases of the junction unmatched. The CDR3 is 12 amino acids. CDR3 bases: TGTGCCATCCGGGGGGGGGTGATCGAGCAGTACTTC. Translation: CAIRGGVIEQYF.

In its sample, this clonotype was seen many times. The rearrangement joins TRBV27 to TRBJ2-7, with TRBD2 matching 9 bases. V lost 5 bases, J lost 1 base, and 6 bases stayed unmatched. This CDR3 has 15 amino acids. In germline, CDR1 is MNHEY, CDR2 SMNVEV (reference sequence). CDR3 in DNA: TGTGCCAGCAGTCTGGGGACTAGCAGGTCCTACGAGCAGTACTTC. Translating it yields CASSLGTSRSYEQYF.

This clonotype was counted between two and nine times. The chain recombines TRBV18 with TRBJ1-2; TRBD1 matches at 8 bases. The CDR3 sequence is 16 residues long. Germline V gene lookup returns CDR1 KGHSH and CDR2 LQKENI. The V segment lost 1 base and the J segment 2 bases; nucleotides outside the gene matches: 6. For the CDR3, the DNA is TGTGCCAGCTCACCACTAGGACAGGGAAGGAACTATGGCTACACCTTC. This encodes CASSPLGQGRNYGYTF.